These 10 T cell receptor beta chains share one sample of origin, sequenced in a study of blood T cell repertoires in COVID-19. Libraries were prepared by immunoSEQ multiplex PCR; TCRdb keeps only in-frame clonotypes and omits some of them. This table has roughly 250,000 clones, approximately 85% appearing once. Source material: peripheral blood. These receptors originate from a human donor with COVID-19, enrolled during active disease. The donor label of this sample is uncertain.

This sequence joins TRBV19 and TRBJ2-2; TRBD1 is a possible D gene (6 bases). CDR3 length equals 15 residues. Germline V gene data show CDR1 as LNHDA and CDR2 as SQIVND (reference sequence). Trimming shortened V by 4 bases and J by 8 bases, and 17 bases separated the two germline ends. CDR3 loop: CASSTGTARGGELFF. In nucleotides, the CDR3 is TGTGCCAGTAGTACTGGGACCGCCAGGGGTGGGGAGCTGTTTTTT.

The chain's CDR3 is CSVAPGVWTGELFF. DNA of the CDR3: TGCAGCGTTGCGCCCGGGGTGTGGACCGGGGAGCTGTTTTTT. The rearrangement links TRBV29-1 to TRBJ2-2; perhaps TRBD2 as D (5 bases). The germline V gene has CDR1 SQVTM and CDR2 ANQGSEA. Trimming removed 4 bases from V and 5 bases from J, with 14 bases in between. The CDR3 runs 14 residues.

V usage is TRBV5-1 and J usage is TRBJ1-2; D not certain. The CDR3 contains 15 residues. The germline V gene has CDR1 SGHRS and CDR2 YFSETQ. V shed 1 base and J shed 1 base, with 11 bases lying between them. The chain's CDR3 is CASSLRADFNYGYTF. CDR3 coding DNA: TGCGCCAGCAGCTTGAGAGCCGATTTTAACTATGGCTACACCTTC.

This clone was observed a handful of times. The CDR3 loop reads CASSISPGGYGYTF. The CDR3 nucleotides are TGTGCCAGTAGTATCTCCCCCGGCGGCTATGGCTACACCTTC. The J gene is TRBJ1-2, the V gene TRBV19; D not certain. Germline loops: CDR1 LNHDA, CDR2 SQIVND (reference sequence). The CDR3 sequence is 14 residues long. Between the trimmed V and J ends, which lost 3 bases and 4 bases, there was a span of 12 bases.

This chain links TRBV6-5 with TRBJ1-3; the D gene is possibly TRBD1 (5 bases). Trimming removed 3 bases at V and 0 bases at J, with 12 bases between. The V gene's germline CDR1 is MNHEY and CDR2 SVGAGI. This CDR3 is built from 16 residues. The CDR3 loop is CASSYGQPSSGNTIYF. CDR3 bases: TGTGCCAGCAGTTATGGACAACCATCCTCTGGAAACACCATATATTTT.

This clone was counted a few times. CDR3 in DNA: TGTGCCAGCAGGCCAGACAATCAGCCCCAGCATTTT. It specifies CASRPDNQPQHF. J is TRBJ1-5 and V is TRBV21-1; the D call in the table, TRBD1, was not verified against the DNA. TRBV21-1 is a pseudogene. The CDR3 sequence is 12 residues long.

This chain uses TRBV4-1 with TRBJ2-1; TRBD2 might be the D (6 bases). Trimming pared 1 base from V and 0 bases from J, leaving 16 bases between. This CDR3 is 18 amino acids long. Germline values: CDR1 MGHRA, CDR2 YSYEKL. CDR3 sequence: CASSQGIYRDFSYNEQFF. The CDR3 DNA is TGCGCCAGCAGCCAAGGAATCTACCGGGACTTCTCCTACAATGAGCAGTTCTTC.

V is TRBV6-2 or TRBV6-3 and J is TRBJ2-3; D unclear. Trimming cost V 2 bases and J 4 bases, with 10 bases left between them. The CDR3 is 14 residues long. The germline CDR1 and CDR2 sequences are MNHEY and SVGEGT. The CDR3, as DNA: TGTGCCAGCAGTTACCCCCCTCGGGCAGATACGCAGTATTTT. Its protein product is CASSYPPRADTQYF.

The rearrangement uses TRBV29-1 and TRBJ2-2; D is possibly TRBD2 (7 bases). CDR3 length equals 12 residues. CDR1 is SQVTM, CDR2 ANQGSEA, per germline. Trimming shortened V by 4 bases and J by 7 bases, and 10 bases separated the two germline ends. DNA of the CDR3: TGCAGCGTTGCGGGGGGCGGCGGGGAGCTGTTTTTT. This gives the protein CSVAGGGGELFF.

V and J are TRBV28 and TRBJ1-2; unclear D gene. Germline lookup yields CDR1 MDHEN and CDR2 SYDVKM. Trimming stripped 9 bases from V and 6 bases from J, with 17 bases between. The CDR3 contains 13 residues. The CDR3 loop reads CASWGGSTNGYTF. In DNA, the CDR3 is TGTGCCAGTTGGGGAGGGTCTACAAATGGCTACACCTTC.